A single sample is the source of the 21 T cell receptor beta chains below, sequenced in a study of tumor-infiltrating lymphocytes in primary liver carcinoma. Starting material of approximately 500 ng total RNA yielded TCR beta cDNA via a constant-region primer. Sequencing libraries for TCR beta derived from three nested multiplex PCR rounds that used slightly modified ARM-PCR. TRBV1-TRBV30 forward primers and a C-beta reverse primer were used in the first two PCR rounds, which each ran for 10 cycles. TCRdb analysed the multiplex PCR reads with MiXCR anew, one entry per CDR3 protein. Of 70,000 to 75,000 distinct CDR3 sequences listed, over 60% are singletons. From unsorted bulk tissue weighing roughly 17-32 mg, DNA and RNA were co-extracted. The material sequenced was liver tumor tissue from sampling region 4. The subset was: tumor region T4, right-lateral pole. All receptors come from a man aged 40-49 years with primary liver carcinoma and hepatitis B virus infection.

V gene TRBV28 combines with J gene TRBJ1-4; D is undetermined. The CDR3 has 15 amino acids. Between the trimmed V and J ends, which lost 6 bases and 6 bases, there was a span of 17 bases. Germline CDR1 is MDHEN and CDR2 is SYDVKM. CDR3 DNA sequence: TGTGCCAGCAGAACGGGGTCGAGGCCGTATGAAAAACTGTTTTTT. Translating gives CASRTGSRPYEKLFF.

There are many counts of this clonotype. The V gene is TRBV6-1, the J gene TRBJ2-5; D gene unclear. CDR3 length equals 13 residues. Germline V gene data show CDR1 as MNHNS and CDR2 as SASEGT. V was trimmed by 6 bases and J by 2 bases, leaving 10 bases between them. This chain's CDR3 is CASRTEYQETQYF. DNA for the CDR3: TGTGCCAGCAGAACAGAATATCAAGAGACCCAGTACTTC.

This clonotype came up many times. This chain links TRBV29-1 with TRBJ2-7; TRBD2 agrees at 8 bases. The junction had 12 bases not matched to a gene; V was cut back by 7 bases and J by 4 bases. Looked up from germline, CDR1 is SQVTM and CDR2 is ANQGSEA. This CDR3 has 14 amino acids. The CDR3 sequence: CSARRLAGSYEQYF. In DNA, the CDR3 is TGCAGCGCAAGACGGTTAGCGGGATCATACGAGCAGTACTTC.

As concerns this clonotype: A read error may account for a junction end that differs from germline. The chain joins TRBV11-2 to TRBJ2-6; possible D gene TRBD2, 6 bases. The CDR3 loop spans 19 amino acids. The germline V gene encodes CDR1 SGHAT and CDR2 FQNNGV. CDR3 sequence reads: CDSSFHNGLAGTGANVLTF. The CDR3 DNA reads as TGTGACAGCAGCTTCCATAACGGACTTGCGGGGACTGGGGCCAACGTCCTGACTTTC.

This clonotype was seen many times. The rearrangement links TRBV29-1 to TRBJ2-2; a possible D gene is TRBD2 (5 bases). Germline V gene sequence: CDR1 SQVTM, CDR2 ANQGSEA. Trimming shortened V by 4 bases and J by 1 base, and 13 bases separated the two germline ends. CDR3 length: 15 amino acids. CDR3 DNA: TGCAGCGTTGGGCGAGCGGCACTGAACACCGGGGAGCTGTTTTTT. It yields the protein CSVGRAALNTGELFF.

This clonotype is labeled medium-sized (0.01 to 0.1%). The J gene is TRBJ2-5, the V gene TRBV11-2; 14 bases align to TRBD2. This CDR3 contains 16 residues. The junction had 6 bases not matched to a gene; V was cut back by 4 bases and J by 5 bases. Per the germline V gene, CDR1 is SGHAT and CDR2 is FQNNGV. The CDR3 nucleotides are TGTGCCAGCAGCTCCCGACTAGCGGGAGGGTCGGAGACCCAGTACTTC. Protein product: CASSSRLAGGSETQYF.

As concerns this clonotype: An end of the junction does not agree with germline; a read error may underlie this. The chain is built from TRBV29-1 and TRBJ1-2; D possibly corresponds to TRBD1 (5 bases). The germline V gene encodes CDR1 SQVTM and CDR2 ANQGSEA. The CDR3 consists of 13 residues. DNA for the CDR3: TGCAGTTCGGTGGGGGTACTAGACTACGGCTACACCTTC. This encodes CSSVGVLDYGYTF.

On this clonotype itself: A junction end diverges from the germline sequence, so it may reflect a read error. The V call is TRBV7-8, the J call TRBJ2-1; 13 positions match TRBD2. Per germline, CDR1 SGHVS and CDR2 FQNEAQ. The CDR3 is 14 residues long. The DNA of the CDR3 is TGTACCAGCAGCTCAGGACTAGCGGGAGCGGAGCAGTTCTTC. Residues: CTSSSGLAGAEQFF.

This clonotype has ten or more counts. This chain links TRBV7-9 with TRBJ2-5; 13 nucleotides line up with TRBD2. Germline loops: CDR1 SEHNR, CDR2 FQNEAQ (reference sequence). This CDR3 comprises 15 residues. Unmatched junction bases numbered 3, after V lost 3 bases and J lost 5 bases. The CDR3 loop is CASSFGTSGKETQYF. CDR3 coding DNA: TGTGCCAGCAGCTTCGGGACTAGCGGGAAGGAGACCCAGTACTTC.

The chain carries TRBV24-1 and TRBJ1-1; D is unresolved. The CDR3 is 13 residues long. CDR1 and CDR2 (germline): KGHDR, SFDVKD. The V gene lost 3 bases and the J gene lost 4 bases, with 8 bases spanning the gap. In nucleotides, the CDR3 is TGTGCCACCAGTGATCCAGGTGCCACTGAAGCTTTCTTT. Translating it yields CATSDPGATEAFF.

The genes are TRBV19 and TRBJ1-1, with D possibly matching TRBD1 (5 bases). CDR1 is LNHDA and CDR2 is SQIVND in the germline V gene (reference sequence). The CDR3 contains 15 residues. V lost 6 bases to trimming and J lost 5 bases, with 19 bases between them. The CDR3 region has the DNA TGTGCCAGTAGGAGCGAACAGGAGGTTATGACTGAAGCTTTCTTT. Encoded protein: CASRSEQEVMTEAFF.

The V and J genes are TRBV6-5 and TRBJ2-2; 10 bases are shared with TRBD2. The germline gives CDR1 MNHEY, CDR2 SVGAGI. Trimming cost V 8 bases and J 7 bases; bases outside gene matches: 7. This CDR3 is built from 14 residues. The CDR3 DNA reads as TGTGCCAGCCCAATCCTAGCGGGAGACGGGGAGCTGTTTTTT. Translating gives CASPILAGDGELFF.

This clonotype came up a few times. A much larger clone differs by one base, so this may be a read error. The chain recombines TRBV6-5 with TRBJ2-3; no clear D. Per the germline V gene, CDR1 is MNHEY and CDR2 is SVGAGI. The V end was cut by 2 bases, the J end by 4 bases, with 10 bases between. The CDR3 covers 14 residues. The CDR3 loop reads CASSYVGAADTQYF. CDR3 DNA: TGTGCCAGCAGTTACGTCGGAGCCGCAGATACGCAGTATTTT.

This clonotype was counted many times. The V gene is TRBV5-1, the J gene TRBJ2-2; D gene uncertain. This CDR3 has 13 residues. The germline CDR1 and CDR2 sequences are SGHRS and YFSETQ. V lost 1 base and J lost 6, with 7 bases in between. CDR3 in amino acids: CASSLTEAGELFF. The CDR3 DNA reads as TGCGCCAGCAGCTTGACGGAAGCCGGGGAGCTGTTTTTT.

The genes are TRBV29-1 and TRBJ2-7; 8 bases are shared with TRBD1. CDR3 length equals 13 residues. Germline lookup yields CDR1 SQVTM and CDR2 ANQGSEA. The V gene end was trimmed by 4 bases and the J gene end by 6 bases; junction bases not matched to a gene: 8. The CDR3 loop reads CSVGGQDSSEQYF. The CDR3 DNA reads TGCAGCGTTGGGGGACAGGATTCATCCGAGCAGTACTTC.

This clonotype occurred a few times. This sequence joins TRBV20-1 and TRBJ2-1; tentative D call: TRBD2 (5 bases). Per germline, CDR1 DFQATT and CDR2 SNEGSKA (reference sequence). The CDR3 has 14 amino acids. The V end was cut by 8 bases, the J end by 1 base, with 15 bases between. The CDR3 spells CSTNSEGSYNEQFF. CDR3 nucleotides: TGCAGTACGAACTCTGAGGGATCCTACAATGAGCAGTTCTTC.

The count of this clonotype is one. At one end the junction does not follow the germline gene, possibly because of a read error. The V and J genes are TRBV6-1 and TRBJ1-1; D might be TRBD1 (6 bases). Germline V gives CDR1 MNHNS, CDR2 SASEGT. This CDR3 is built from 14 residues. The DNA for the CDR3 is TGTGCCAGCAGTGCGATGAGGGGGAACATTGAAGCTCTCTTT. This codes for CASSAMRGNIEALF.

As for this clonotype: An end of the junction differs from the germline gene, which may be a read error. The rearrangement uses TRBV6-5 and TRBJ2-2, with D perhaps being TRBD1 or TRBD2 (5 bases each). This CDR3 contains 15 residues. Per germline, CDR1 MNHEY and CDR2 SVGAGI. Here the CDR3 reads CASSLGRVNIGEMFF. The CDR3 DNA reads TGTGCCAGCAGCTTGGGGCGGGTGAACATCGGGGAGATGTTTTTT.

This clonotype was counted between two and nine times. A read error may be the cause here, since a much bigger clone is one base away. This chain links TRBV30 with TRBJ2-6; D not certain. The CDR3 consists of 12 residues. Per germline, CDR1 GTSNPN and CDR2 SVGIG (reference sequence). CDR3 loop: CTCLRGANVLTF. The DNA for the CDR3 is TGTACCTGCCTCCGCGGGGCCAACGTCCTGACTTTC.

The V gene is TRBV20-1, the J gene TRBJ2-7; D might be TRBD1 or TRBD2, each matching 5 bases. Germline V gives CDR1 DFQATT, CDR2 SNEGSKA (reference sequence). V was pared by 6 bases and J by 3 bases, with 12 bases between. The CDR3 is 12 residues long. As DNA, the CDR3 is TGCAGTGCCAGGGAGCAGCTCTACGAGCAGTACTTC. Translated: CSAREQLYEQYF.

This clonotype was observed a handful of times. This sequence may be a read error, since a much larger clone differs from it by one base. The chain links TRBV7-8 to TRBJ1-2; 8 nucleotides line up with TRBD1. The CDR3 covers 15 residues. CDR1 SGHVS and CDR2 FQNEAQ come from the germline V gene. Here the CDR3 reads CANSLGTGLRYGYTF. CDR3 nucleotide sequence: TGTGCCAACAGCTTAGGGACAGGCCTCCGGTATGGCTACACCTTC.